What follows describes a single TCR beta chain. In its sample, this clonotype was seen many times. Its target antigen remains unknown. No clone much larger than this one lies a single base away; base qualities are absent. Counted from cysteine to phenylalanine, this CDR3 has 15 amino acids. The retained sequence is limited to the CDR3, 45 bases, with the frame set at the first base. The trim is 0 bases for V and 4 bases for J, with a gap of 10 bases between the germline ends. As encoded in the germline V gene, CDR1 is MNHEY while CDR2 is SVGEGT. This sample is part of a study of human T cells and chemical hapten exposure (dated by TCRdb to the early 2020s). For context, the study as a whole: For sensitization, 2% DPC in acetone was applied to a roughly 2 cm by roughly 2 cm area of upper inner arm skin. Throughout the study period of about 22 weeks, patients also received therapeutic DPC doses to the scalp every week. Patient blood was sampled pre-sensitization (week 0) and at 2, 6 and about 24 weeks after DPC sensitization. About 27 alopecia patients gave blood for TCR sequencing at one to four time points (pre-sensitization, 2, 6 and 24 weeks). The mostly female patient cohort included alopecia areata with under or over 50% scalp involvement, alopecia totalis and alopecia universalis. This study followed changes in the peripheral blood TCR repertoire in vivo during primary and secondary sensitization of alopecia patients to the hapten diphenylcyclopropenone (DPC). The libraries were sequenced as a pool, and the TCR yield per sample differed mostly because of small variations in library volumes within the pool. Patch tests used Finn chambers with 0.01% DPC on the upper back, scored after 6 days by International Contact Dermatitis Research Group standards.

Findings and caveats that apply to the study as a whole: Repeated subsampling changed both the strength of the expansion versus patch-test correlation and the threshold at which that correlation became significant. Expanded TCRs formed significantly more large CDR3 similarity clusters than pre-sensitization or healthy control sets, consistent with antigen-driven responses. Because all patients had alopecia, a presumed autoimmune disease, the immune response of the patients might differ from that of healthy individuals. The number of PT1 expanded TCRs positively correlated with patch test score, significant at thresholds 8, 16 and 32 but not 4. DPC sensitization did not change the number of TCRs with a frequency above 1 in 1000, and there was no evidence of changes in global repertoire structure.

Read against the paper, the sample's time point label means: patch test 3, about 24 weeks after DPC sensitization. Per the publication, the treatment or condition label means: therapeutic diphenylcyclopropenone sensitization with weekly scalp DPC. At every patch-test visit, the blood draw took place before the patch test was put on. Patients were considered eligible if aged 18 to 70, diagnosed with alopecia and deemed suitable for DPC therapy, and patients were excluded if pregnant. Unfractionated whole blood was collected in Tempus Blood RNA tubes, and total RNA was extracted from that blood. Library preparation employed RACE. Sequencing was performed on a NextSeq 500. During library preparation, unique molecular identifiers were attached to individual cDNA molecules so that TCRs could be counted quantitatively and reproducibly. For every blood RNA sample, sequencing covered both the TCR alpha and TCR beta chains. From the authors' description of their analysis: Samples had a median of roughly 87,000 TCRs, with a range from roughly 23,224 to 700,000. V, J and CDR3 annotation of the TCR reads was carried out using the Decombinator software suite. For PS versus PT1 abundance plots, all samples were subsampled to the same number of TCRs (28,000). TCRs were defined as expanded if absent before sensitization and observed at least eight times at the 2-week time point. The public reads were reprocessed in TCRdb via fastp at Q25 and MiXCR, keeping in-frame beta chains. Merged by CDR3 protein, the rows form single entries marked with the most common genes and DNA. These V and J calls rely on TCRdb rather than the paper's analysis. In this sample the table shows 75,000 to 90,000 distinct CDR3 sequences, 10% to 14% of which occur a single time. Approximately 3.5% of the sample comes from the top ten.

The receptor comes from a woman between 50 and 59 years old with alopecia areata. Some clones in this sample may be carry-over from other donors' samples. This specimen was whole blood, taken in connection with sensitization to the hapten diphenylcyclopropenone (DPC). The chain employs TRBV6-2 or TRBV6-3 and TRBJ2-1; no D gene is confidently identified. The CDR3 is CASSYSTPRYNEQFF. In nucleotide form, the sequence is TGTGCCAGCAGTTACTCGACCCCCCGTTACAATGAGCAGTTCTTC.